The clone carrying this T cell receptor (beta chain) was picked up a small number of times. Its matching antigen is unknown. The data derive from a study of T-cell memory formation after mild COVID-19. Study summary: In these data, TCR clusters were largely donor specific. Notes on the study in general: Unconfirmed was the SARS-CoV-2 specificity of second-wave clones that peaked on day 37.

Germline trimming cut 2 bases from V and 2 bases from J; bases unmatched to any gene: 3. Germline V gene data show CDR1 as SGHKS and CDR2 as YYEKEE (reference sequence). This CDR3 spans 14 amino acids. From 5'RACE with constant-segment primers came TCR alpha and TCR beta cDNA libraries that carried sample barcodes and UMIs. TCRdb ran MiXCR on the 5' RACE reads and lists one entry per CDR3 protein. The sample has fewer than 650,000 distinct CDR3 sequences, about 20% seen once. Sample: PBMCs or a T cell subset sorted from them (not recorded which). This receptor was identified in an adult woman who had mild COVID-19 (a few samples of this study predate the infection). Cell type and time point are not known. This rearrangement joins TRBV5-5 to TRBJ2-7; the match to TRBD2 covers 8 bases. Here the CDR3 DNA reads TGTGCCAGCAGCTTCGGCGGGGGGACCTACGAGCAGTACTTC. Translated: CASSFGGGTYEQYF.